A single sample is the source of the 13 T cell receptor beta chains below, sequenced in a study of human T cells and chemical hapten exposure. TCRdb processed the RACE reads anew with MiXCR; each CDR3 protein has one entry. The sample holds approximately 80,000 distinct CDR3 sequences; approximately 11% are singletons and the top ten take roughly 3.7%. Time point reported: patch test 3, about 24 weeks after DPC sensitization. The treatment denotes: therapeutic diphenylcyclopropenone sensitization with weekly scalp DPC. The specimen comprised whole blood, sampled in connection with sensitization to the hapten diphenylcyclopropenone (DPC). The receptors were sampled from a woman aged 45-65 years with alopecia areata. Some clones in this sample may be carry-over from other donors' samples.

In this sample, this clonotype turned up many times. The V and J genes are TRBV18 and TRBJ2-7, with TRBD1 identical over 8 bases. The ends lost 0 bases at V and 1 base at J; junction bases unmatched: 2. Germline CDR1 is KGHSH and CDR2 is LQKENI. This CDR3 is built from 15 residues. CDR3 DNA sequence: TGTGCCAGCTCACCACCGGGACAGGCTTCCTACGAGCAGTACTTC. Its translation is CASSPPGQASYEQYF.

Many counts were recorded for this clonotype. This sequence joins TRBV28 and TRBJ2-2, with a possible D match to TRBD2 (5 bases). The CDR3 runs to 14 residues. V was shortened by 6 bases and J by 5 bases, with 13 bases between the two germline ends. Germline V gene lookup returns CDR1 MDHEN and CDR2 SYDVKM. The CDR3 region has the DNA TGTGCCAGCAGCCTGAGGACTGTTACCGGGGAGCTGTTTTTT. This sequence encodes CASSLRTVTGELFF. The whole variable domain, filled in from reference TRBV28 and TRBJ2-2, reads DVKVTQSSRYLVKRTGEKVFLECVQDMDHENMFWYRQDPGLGLRLIYFSYDVKMKEKGDIPEGYSVSREKKERFSLILESASTNQTSMYLCASSLRTVTGELFFGEGSRLTVL.

This clonotype occurred a few times. V and J are TRBV7-2 and TRBJ2-3; no firm D call. The CDR3 contains 15 residues. V lost 2 bases and J lost 2, with 11 bases in between. Germline assignment: CDR1 SGHTA and CDR2 FQGNSA. CDR3 protein: CASSLLGSPTDTQYF. In DNA, the CDR3 is TGTGCCAGCAGCTTACTGGGTAGTCCCACAGATACGCAGTATTTT.

The CDR3 DNA follows: TGTGCCAGCAACCGGAGGCTTAACAAGGCGCAGTATTTT. Translation: CASNRRLNKAQYF. The chain employs TRBV28 and TRBJ2-3; the D gene is possibly TRBD2 (5 bases). The V end was cut by 7 bases, the J end by 10 bases, with 18 bases between. Germline V gene sequence: CDR1 MDHEN, CDR2 SYDVKM. The CDR3 consists of 13 residues.

Regarding this clonotype: The CDR3 does not end in the conserved phenylalanine or tryptophan, so this is likely a read error. The rearrangement uses TRBV10-2 and TRBJ2-2; possible D gene TRBD1, 5 bases. Per the germline V gene, CDR1 is WSHSY and CDR2 is SAAADI. CDR3 length: 14 residues. Written as DNA, the CDR3 is TGCGCCAGCAGTGAAACAGGATTGACCGCGGAGCTGTTTTCT. Its translation is CASSETGLTAELFS.

This clonotype was seen repeatedly, ten times or more. The CDR3 DNA reads TGCGCCAGCAGCTCACAAGGTGGCACTGAAGCTTTCTTT. Protein sequence: CASSSQGGTEAFF. The rearrangement joins TRBV5-1 to TRBJ1-1; unclear D gene. CDR1 is SGHRS, CDR2 YFSETQ, per germline. The CDR3 has 13 residues. V was shortened by 3 bases and J by 4 bases, with 10 bases between the two germline ends.

The chain carries TRBV29-1 and TRBJ1-3, with unresolved D. V lost 6 bases to trimming and J lost 1 base, with 10 bases between them. CDR3 length: 13 amino acids. The germline V gene encodes CDR1 SQVTM and CDR2 ANQGSEA. CDR3 in amino acids: CSVLQPSGNTIYF. CDR3 DNA sequence: TGCAGCGTCTTACAGCCATCTGGAAACACCATATATTTT.

This clonotype was counted many times. The rearrangement joins TRBV6-1 to TRBJ2-7; D is uncertain. Trimming removed 6 bases from V and 0 bases from J, with 15 bases in between. The CDR3 sequence is 15 residues long. The germline gives CDR1 MNHNS, CDR2 SASEGT. DNA for the CDR3: TGTGCCAGCAGCGGATACAGCTCCAGCTCCTACGAGCAGTACTTC. Translated, it gives CASSGYSSSSYEQYF.

This clonotype turned up a few times. CDR3 residues: CASSFNEQFF. As DNA, the CDR3 is TGTGCCAGCAGTTTCAATGAGCAGTTCTTC. This chain connects TRBV28 to TRBJ2-1; no clear D. The length of the CDR3 is 10 residues. V dropped 3 bases and J dropped 6 bases, with 0 bases sitting between them. CDR1 and CDR2 (germline): MDHEN, SYDVKM. Using reference TRBV28 and TRBJ2-1 for the parts outside the CDR3, the full variable domain is DVKVTQSSRYLVKRTGEKVFLECVQDMDHENMFWYRQDPGLGLRLIYFSYDVKMKEKGDIPEGYSVSREKKERFSLILESASTNQTSMYLCASSFNEQFFGPGTRLTVL.

This clonotype is labeled as medium-sized. V gene TRBV7-2 combines with J gene TRBJ2-7; unclear D gene. The CDR3 has 12 residues. V dropped 3 bases and J dropped 6 bases, with 9 bases sitting between them. CDR1 is SGHTA and CDR2 is FQGNSA in the germline V gene. In DNA, the CDR3 is TGTGCCAGCAGCTTTCCGAGCCTCGAGCAGTACTTC. Residues: CASSFPSLEQYF.

The table lists this clonotype with a few counts. This chain joins TRBV7-9 and TRBJ2-6; 14 nucleotides line up with TRBD2. CDR1 and CDR2 from the germline V gene are SEHNR and FQNEAQ (reference sequence). V shed 0 bases, J shed 0 bases, and the junction held 7 bases outside the gene matches. The CDR3 has 21 residues. CDR3 region: CASSLASGLAGVGSGANVLTF. The CDR3 bases are TGTGCCAGCAGCTTAGCTTCGGGACTAGCGGGAGTCGGCTCTGGGGCCAACGTCCTGACTTTC.

The CDR3 sequence is CSARASSGRASETQYF. The CDR3 nucleotides are TGCAGTGCTAGGGCGTCTAGCGGGAGGGCCTCAGAGACCCAGTACTTC. V usage is TRBV20-1 and J usage is TRBJ2-5; TRBD2 agrees at 12 bases. V shed 3 bases, J shed 4 bases, and the junction held 9 bases outside the gene matches. The CDR3 sequence is 16 residues long. CDR1 is DFQATT, CDR2 SNEGSKA, per germline (reference sequence).

This clonotype was detected many times. The CDR3 DNA reads as TGCAGTGGTGGGGGAACCGCCGGGAACTACTACGAGCAGTACTTC. Its translation: CSGGGTAGNYYEQYF. V usage is TRBV20-1 and J usage is TRBJ2-7, with D possibly being TRBD1 or TRBD2 (5 bases each). The CDR3 sequence is 15 residues long. Trimming took off 7 bases at V and 3 bases at J, with 22 bases between the two ends. From germline, CDR1 is DFQATT and CDR2 SNEGSKA (reference sequence).